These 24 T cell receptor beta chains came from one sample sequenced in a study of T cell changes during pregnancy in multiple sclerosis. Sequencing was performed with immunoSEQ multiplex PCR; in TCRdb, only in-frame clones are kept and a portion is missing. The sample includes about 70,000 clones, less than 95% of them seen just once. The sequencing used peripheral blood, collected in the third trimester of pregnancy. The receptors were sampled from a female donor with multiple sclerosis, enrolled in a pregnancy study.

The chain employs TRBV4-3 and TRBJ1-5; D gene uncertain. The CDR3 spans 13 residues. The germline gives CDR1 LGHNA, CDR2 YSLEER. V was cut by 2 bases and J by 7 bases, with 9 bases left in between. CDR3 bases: TGCGCCAGCAGCCAAACCCAGAGGCAGCCCCAGCATTTT. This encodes CASSQTQRQPQHF.

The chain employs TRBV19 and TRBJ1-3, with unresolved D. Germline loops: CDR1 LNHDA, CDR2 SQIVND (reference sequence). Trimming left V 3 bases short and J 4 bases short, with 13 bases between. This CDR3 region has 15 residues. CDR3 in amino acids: CASSISRREGNTIYF. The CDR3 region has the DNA TGTGCCAGTAGTATCAGCAGGAGGGAAGGAAACACCATATATTTT.

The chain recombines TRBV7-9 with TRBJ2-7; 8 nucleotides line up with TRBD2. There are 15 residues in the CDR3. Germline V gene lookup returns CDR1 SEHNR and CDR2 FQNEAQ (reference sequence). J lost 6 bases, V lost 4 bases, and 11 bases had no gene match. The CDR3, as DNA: TGTGCCAGCAGCTATGCCGGGACTAGTCGAGGCGAGCAGTACTTC. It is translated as CASSYAGTSRGEQYF.

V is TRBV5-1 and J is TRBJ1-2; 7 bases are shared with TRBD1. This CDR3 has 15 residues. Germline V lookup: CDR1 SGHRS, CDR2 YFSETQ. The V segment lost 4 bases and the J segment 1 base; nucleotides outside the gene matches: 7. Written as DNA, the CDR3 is TGCGCCAGCAGCCCAACAGGGGATTATAACTATGGCTACACCTTC. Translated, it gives CASSPTGDYNYGYTF.

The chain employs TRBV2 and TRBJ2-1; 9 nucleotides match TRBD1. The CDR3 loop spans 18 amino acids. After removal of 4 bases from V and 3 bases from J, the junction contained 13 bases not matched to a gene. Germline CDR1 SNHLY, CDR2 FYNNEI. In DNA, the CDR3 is TGTGCCAGCAGTGTTCACTTGAGTCCGGGACAGGGCTACAATGAGCAGTTCTTC. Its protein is CASSVHLSPGQGYNEQFF.

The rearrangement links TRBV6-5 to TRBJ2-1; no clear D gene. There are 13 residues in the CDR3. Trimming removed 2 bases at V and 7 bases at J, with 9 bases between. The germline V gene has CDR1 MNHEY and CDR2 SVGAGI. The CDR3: CASSYARWNEQFF. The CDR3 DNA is TGTGCCAGCAGTTACGCCAGATGGAATGAGCAGTTCTTC.

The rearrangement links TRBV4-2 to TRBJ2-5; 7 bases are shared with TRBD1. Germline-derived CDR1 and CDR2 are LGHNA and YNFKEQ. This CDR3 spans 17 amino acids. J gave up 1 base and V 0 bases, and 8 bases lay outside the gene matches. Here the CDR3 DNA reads TGTGCCAGCAGCCAAGATGATGGGGCAGGGGGCCAAGAGACCCAGTACTTC. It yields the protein CASSQDDGAGGQETQYF.

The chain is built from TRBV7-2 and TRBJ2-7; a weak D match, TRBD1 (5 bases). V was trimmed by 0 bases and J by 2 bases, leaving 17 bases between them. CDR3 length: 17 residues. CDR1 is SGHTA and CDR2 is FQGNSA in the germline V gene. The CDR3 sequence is CASSLALVPGNPYEQYF. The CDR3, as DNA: TGTGCCAGCAGCTTAGCCCTAGTTCCAGGGAACCCCTACGAGCAGTACTTC.

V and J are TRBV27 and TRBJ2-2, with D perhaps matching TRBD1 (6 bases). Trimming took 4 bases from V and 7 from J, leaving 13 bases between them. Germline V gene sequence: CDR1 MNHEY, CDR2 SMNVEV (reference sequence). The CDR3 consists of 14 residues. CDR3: CASSSIVGGGELFF. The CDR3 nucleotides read TGTGCCAGCAGTTCCATAGTAGGGGGCGGGGAGCTGTTTTTT.

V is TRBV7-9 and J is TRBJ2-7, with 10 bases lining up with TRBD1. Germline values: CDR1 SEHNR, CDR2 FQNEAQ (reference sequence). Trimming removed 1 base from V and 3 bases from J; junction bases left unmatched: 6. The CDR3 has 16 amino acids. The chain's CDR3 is CASSLGGQGDGYEQYF. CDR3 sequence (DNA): TGTGCCAGCAGCTTAGGAGGACAGGGGGATGGCTACGAGCAGTACTTC.

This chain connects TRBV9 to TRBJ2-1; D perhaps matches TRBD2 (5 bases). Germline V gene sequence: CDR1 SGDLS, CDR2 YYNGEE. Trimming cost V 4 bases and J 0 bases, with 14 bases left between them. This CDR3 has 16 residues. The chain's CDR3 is CASSPPGGSSYNEQFF. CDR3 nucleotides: TGTGCCAGCAGCCCTCCCGGAGGCAGCTCCTACAATGAGCAGTTCTTC.

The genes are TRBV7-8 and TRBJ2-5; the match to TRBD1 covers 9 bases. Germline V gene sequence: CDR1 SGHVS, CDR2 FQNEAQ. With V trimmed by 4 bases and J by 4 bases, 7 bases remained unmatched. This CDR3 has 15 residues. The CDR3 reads CASSSTGGARETQYF. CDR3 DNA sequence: TGTGCCAGCAGCTCAACAGGGGGCGCGAGAGAGACCCAGTACTTC.

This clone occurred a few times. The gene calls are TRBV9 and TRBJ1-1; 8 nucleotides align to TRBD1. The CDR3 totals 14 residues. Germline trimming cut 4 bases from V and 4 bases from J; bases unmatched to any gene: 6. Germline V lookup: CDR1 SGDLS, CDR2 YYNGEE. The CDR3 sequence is CASSPRQGPTEAFF. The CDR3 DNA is TGTGCCAGCAGCCCACGACAGGGGCCCACTGAAGCTTTCTTT.

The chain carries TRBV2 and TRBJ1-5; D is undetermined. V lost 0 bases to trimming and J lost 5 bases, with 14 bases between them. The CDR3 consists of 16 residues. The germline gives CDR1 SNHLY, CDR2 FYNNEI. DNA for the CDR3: TGTGCCAGCAGTGAAGCGCGAGGAGGGTTTCATCAGCCCCAGCATTTT. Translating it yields CASSEARGGFHQPQHF.

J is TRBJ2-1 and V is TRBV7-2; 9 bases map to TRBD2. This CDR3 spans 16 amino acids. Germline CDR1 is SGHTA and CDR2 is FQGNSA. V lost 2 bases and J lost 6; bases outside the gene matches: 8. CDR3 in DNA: TGTGCCAGCAGCTTAAGCGGGGGGCCCGAGGGCAATGAGCAGTTCTTC. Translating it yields CASSLSGGPEGNEQFF.

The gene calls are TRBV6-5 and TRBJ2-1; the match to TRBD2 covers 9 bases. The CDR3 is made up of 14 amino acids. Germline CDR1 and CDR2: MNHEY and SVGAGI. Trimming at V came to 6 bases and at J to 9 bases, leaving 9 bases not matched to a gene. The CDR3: CASSPGLAYAEQFF. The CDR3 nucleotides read TGTGCCAGCAGCCCGGGACTAGCTTATGCTGAGCAGTTCTTC.

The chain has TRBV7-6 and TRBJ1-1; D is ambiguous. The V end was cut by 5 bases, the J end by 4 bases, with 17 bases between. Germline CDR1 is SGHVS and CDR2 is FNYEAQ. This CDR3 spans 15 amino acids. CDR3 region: CASSSQHQWSTEAFF. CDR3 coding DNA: TGTGCCAGCAGCAGCCAACACCAGTGGAGCACTGAAGCTTTCTTT.

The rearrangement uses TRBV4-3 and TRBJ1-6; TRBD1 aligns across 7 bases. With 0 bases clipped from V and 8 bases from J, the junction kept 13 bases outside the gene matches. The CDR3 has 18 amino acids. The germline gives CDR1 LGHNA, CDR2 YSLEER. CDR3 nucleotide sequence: TGCGCCAGCAGCCAAGATCCCCCCCGCGACAGGGCCGATTCACCCCTCCACTTT. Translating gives CASSQDPPRDRADSPLHF.

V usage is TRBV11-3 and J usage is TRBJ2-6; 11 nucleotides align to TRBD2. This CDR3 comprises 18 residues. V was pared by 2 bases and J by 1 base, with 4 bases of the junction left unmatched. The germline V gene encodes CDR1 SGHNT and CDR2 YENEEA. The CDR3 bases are TGTGCCAGCAGCTTACTAGCGGGGGGTATTTCTGGGGCCAACGTCCTGACTTTC. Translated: CASSLLAGGISGANVLTF.

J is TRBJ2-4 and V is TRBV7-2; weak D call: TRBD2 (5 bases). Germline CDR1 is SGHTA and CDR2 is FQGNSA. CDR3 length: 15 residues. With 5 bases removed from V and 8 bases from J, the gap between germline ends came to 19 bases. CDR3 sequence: CASSQLGLVGDIQYF. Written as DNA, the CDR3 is TGTGCCAGCAGCCAACTCGGGCTAGTCGGGGACATTCAGTACTTC.

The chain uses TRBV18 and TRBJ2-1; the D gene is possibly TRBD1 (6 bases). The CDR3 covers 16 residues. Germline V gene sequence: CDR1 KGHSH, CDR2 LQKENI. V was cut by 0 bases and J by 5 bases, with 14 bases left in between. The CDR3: CASSPPGQLGHNEQFF. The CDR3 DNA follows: TGTGCCAGCTCACCACCGGGACAACTTGGGCACAATGAGCAGTTCTTC.

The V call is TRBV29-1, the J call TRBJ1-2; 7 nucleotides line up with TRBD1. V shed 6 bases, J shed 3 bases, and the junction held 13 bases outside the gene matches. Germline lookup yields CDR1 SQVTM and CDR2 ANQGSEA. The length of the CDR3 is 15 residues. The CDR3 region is CSVRTGSRLDYGYTF. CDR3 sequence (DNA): TGCAGCGTCAGGACAGGCTCTAGGCTCGACTATGGCTACACCTTC.

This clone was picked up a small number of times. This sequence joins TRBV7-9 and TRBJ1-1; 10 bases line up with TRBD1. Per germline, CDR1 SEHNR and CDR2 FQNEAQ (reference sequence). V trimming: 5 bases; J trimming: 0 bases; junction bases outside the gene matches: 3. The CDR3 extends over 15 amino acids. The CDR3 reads CASSPGTGVNTEAFF. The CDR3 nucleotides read TGTGCCAGCAGCCCCGGGACAGGGGTGAACACTGAAGCTTTCTTT.

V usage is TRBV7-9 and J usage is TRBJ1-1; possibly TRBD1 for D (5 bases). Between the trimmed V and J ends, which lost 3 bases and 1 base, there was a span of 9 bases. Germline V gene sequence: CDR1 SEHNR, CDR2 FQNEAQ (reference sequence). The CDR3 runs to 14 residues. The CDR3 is CASSFTGGNTEAFF. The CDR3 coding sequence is TGTGCCAGCAGCTTCACGGGGGGGAACACTGAAGCTTTCTTT.